One and the same sample provided the 10 T cell receptor beta chains below, sequenced in a study of monozygotic twins with inflammatory bowel disease. Using the 5' RACE reads, TCRdb records one entry per CDR3 protein without DNA. The specimen's table records 330,000 or so distinct CDR3 sequences. The sample consisted of blood. These receptors originate from a human donor with ulcerative colitis or Crohn's disease, or a healthy co-twin of an affected twin (not recorded which).

The chain links TRBV4-1 to TRBJ2-5; lacking DNA, the TRBD2 call made by TCRdb goes unchecked. Germline V gene lookup returns CDR1 MGHRA and CDR2 YSYEKL. CDR3 length equals 15 residues. CDR3 in amino acids: CASSRAWSGRETQYF.

This chain's CDR3 is CASRPGQGYGYTF. V is TRBV12-3 or TRBV12-4 and J is TRBJ1-2; the D gene TCRdb calls, TRBD1, cannot be checked with no DNA. CDR3 length equals 13 residues.

This chain joins TRBV28 and TRBJ2-7; as DNA is missing, the TRBD2 call by TCRdb cannot be tested. This CDR3 region has 14 residues. Germline CDR1 and CDR2: MDHEN and SYDVKM. This CDR3 reads CASSSGGATYEQYF.

The chain uses TRBV5-1 and TRBJ2-1; TCRdb's D gene call, TRBD2, goes unchecked for lack of DNA. CDR3 length: 15 amino acids. CDR1 SGHRS and CDR2 YFSETQ come from the germline V gene. The CDR3 loop reads CASSLSLAGYNEQFF.

The chain combines TRBV7-2 with TRBJ2-7. The CDR3 loop spans 13 amino acids. CDR1 is SGHTA, CDR2 FQGNSA, per germline. The CDR3 sequence: CASNPDSSYEQYF. The variable domain in full, with the rest retrieved from reference TRBV7-2 and TRBJ2-7, is GAGVSQSPSNKVTEKGKDVELRCDPISGHTALYWYRQSLGQGLEFLIYFQGNSAPDKSGLPSDRFSAERTGGSVSTLTIQRTQQEDSAVYLCASNPDSSYEQYFGPGTRLTVT.

The gene calls are TRBV9 and TRBJ1-5; TCRdb's D call, TRBD1, is unchecked because there is no DNA. This CDR3 has 15 amino acids. Germline assignment: CDR1 SGDLS and CDR2 YYNGEE. This CDR3 is CASSRAGQSNQPQHF.

The rearrangement uses TRBV7-2 and TRBJ2-4; TCRdb proposes TRBD1, but this gene call is untestable without DNA. Germline lookup yields CDR1 SGHTA and CDR2 FQGNSA. The CDR3 is 13 residues long. The CDR3: CASSLGTGNMQYF.

The chain carries TRBV6-1 and TRBJ1-6. Germline V CDR1 and CDR2: MNHNS, SASEGT. The CDR3 sequence is 18 residues long. The CDR3 region is CASTENRPARNDNSPLHF.

The chain employs TRBV28 and TRBJ1-1; without DNA, the TCRdb call of TRBD1 cannot be checked. Germline assignment: CDR1 MDHEN and CDR2 SYDVKM. This CDR3 has 14 amino acids. CDR3 sequence: CASTLDRDDTEAFF.

This chain joins TRBV5-4 and TRBJ2-7. The CDR3 loop spans 12 amino acids. Germline-derived CDR1 and CDR2 are SGHNT and YYREEE (reference sequence). The chain's CDR3 is CASSGSMMEQYF.